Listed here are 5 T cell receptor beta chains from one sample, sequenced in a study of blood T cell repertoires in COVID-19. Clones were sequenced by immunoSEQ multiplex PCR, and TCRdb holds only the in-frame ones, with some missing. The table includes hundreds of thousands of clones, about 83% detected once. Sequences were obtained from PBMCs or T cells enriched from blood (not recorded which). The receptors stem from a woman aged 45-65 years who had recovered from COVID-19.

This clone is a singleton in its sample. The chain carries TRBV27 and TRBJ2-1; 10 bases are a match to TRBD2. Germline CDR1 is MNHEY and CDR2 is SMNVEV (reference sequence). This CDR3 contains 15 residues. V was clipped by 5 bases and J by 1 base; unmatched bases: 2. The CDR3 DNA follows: TGTGCCAGCAGTCTAGCGGGGGTATCCTACAATGAGCAGTTCTTC. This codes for CASSLAGVSYNEQFF.

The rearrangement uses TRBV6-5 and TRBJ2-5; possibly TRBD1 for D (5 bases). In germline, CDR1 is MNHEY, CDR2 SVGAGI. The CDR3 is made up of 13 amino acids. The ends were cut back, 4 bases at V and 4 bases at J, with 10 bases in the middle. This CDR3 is CASSSKGPETQYF. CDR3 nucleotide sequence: TGTGCCAGCAGTTCCAAGGGGCCAGAGACCCAGTACTTC.

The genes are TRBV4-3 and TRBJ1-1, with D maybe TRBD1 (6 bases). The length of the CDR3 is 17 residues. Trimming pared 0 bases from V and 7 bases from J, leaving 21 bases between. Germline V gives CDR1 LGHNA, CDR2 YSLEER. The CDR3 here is CASSQDFFGRGMDEAFF. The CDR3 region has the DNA TGCGCCAGCAGCCAAGATTTTTTCGGTAGGGGGATGGATGAAGCTTTCTTT.

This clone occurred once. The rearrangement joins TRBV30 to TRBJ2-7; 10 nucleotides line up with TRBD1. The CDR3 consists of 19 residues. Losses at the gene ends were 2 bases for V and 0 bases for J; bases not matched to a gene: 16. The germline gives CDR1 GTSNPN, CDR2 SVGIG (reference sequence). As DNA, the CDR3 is TGTGCCTGGAGTCCCCGGGACAGGGGTTTCGAAAAAAGCTCCTACGAGCAGTACTTC. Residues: CAWSPRDRGFEKSSYEQYF.

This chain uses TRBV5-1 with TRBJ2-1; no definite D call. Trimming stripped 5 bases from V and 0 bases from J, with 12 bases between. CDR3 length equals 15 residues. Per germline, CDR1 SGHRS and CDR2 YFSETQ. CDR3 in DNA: TGCGCCAGCAGAGCCACTCGAAGCTCCTACAATGAGCAGTTCTTC. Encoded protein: CASRATRSSYNEQFF.